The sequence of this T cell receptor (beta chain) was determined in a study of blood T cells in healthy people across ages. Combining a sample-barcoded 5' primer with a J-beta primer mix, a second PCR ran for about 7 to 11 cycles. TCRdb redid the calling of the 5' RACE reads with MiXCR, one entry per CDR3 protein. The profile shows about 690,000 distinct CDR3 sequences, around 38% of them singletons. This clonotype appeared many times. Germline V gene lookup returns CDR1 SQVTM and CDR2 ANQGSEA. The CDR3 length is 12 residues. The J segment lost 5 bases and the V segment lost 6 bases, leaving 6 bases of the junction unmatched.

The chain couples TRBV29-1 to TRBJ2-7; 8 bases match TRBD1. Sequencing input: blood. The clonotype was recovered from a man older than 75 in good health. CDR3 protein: CSVARGLNEQYF. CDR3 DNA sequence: TGCAGCGTCGCCAGGGGGCTCAACGAGCAGTACTTC.